This T cell receptor (beta chain) comes out of a study of blood T cell repertoires in COVID-19. In the study overall: The samples span acute and convalescent COVID-19 from the United States, Italy and Spain. Sources were T cells, B-cell-depleted T cells, or PBMCs; the material itself was cDNA or gDNA.

Generated by immunoSEQ multiplex PCR, the TCRdb table keeps only in-frame clones and is missing some. The sample gives roughly 68,000 clones, 70% to 90% of which show up once; 5.5% to 7% is in the top ten. Germline lookup yields CDR1 SGHAT and CDR2 FQNNGV. Trimming pared 5 bases from V and 6 bases from J, leaving 14 bases between. The CDR3 has 14 residues. The receptor was derived from a woman aged 70-85 years with acute or convalescent COVID-19. The sample comprised peripheral blood. This rearrangement joins TRBV11-2 to TRBJ2-1; maybe TRBD2 (6 bases). This CDR3 reads CASSGPPSANEQFF. CDR3 DNA: TGTGCCAGCAGCGGACCCCCTAGCGCCAATGAGCAGTTCTTC. Based on the CDR3 plus reference TRBV11-2 and TRBJ2-1, the full variable domain is EAGVAQSPRYKIIEKRQSVAFWCNPISGHATLYWYQQILGQGPKLLIQFQNNGVVDDSQLPKDRFSAERLKGVDSTLKIQPAKLEDSAVYLCASSGPPSANEQFFGPGTRLTVL.